The TCR beta chain under discussion was sequenced for a study of T cell responses to AZD1222 COVID-19 vaccine. Worth noting for this clone: Its target is not known.

The CDR3 has 12 amino acids. CDR1 and CDR2 (germline): SQVTM, ANQGSEA. The germline V and J ends were trimmed by 4 bases and 0 bases, with 6 bases remaining between them. Data came from immunoSEQ multiplex PCR; TCRdb stores just in-frame clones and leaves some out. The top ten clones hold 8% of a sample with 140,000 to 150,000 clones, approximately 85% of them seen once. The study, taken as a whole, reports: The span of vaccine-associated CD4 TCRs extended across spike, with dominance at 160-218 and 743-854. Most donors were white British and more were female, and clonal diversity was possibly underestimated.

This receptor was obtained from an adult in good health. This sequence joins TRBV29-1 and TRBJ1-2, with D uncertain. The sequencing here drew on peripheral blood, taken on day 0 of AZD1222 vaccination. The CDR3 spells CSVGSANYGYTF. As DNA, the CDR3 is TGCAGCGTTGGCTCAGCTAACTATGGCTACACCTTC. Complete variable domain (other parts from reference TRBV29-1 and TRBJ1-2): SAVISQKPSRDICQRGTSLTIQCQVDSQVTMMFWYRQQPGQSLTLIATANQGSEATYESGFVIDKFPISRPNLTFSTLTVSNMSPEDSSIYLCSVGSANYGYTFGSGTRLTVV.